The 5 T cell receptor beta chains below come from one sample, sequenced in a study of identical twins. TCRdb re-derived calls from the 5' RACE reads in MiXCR, one entry per CDR3 protein. The sample records 640,000 or so distinct CDR3 sequences, around 6% being singletons. Sequencing was carried out using naive T cells sorted from blood. All receptors derive from a man aged 18-30 years in good health.

This clonotype was observed at least ten times. The rearrangement uses TRBV5-1 and TRBJ2-3, with TRBD1 identical over 8 bases. Germline V gene lookup returns CDR1 SGHRS and CDR2 YFSETQ. There are 14 residues in the CDR3. Germline trimming cut 4 bases from V and 3 bases from J; bases unmatched to any gene: 4. The CDR3 loop reads CASSGQGVTDTQYF. The CDR3 bases are TGCGCCAGCAGCGGACAGGGAGTTACAGATACGCAGTATTTT.

This clonotype showed up many times. This chain joins TRBV6-1 and TRBJ2-7; TRBD1 aligns across 8 bases. The CDR3 has 16 residues. Germline CDR1 reads MNHNS; CDR2 reads SASEGT. V trimming: 6 bases; J trimming: 5 bases; junction bases outside the gene matches: 15. Here the CDR3 DNA reads TGTGCCAGCAGGACCCCCTTCCGGGACAGGCTACACGAGCAGTACTTC. Translation: CASRTPFRDRLHEQYF.

Regarding this clonotype: A much larger clone lies a single base off, so this may be a read error. No conserved phenylalanine or tryptophan is present at the end of the CDR3, so a read error is the likely explanation. The chain uses TRBV12-3 or TRBV12-4 and TRBJ2-5; 8 bases map to TRBD2. The CDR3 spans 13 residues. Unmatched junction bases numbered 3, after V lost 6 bases and J lost 3 bases. CDR3 bases: TGTGCCAGCAGGCAAGCGGGAGAAGAGACCCAGTACGTC. Its translation is CASRQAGEETQYV.

This clonotype has more than one count but fewer than ten. The chain combines TRBV6-2 or TRBV6-3 with TRBJ2-7; 16 positions match TRBD2. J was trimmed by 3 bases and V by 5 bases; bases with no gene match: 10. Germline V gives CDR1 MNHEY, CDR2 SVGEGT. The CDR3 covers 18 residues. CDR3 nucleotides: TGTGCCAGCAGTGATCCGGGACTAGCGGGAGGGCCAAACTACGAGCAGTACTTC. It specifies CASSDPGLAGGPNYEQYF.

V and J are TRBV12-3 or TRBV12-4 and TRBJ2-4; D tentatively fits TRBD1 or TRBD2 (5 bases each). The length of the CDR3 is 15 residues. V was cut by 7 bases and J by 8 bases, with 21 bases left in between. CDR3 region: CASTRDGVSGDIQYF. The CDR3 DNA reads as TGTGCCAGCACCAGGGACGGGGTCTCTGGGGACATTCAGTACTTC.